Sequencing of this T cell receptor beta chain was carried out in a study of PD-1 blockade in classical Hodgkin lymphoma. With no exception, relapse followed autologous stem cell transplantation in all patients, and brentuximab vedotin exposure varied. Data came from immunoSEQ multiplex PCR; TCRdb stores just in-frame clones and leaves some out. The repertoire holds 95,000 or so clones, with approximately 88% as singletons. Trimming left V 2 bases short and J 12 bases short, with 8 bases between. The CDR3 consists of 11 residues. Per germline, CDR1 MNHNS and CDR2 SASEGT. This chain links TRBV6-1 with TRBJ2-1; tentatively, D is TRBD1 or TRBD2 (5 bases each). The sequence was collected from a human donor with classical Hodgkin lymphoma. The specimen was peripheral blood mononuclear cells (PBMCs), collected at baseline. CDR3 amino acids: CASSEWGRQFF. The DNA for the CDR3 is TGTGCCAGCAGTGAATGGGGACGGCAGTTCTTC.